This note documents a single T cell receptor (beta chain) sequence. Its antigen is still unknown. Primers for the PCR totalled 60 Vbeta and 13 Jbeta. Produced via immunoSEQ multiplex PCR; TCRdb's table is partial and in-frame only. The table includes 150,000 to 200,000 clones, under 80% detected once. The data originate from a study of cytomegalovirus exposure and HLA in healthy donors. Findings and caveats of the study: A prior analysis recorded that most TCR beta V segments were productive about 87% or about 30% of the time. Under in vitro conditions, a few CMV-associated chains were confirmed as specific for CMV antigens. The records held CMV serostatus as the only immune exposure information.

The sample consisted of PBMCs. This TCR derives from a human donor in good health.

As DNA, the CDR3 is TGTGCCAGCAGTGAAGGAGGGGGCGGGGGGAAGAAACTGTTTTTT. Protein sequence: CASSEGGGGGKKLFF. This chain connects TRBV2 to TRBJ1-4; the match to TRBD1 covers 7 bases. CDR1 SNHLY and CDR2 FYNNEI come from the germline V gene. The CDR3 covers 15 residues. V gave up 1 base and J gave up 11 bases; unmatched junction bases: 10. Drawing the rest from reference TRBV2 and TRBJ1-4, the complete variable domain is EPEVTQTPSHQVTQMGQEVILRCVPISNHLYFYWYRQILGQKVEFLVSFYNNEISEKSEIFDDQFSVERPDGSNFTLKIRSTKLEDSAMYFCASSEGGGGGKKLFFGSGTQLSVL.